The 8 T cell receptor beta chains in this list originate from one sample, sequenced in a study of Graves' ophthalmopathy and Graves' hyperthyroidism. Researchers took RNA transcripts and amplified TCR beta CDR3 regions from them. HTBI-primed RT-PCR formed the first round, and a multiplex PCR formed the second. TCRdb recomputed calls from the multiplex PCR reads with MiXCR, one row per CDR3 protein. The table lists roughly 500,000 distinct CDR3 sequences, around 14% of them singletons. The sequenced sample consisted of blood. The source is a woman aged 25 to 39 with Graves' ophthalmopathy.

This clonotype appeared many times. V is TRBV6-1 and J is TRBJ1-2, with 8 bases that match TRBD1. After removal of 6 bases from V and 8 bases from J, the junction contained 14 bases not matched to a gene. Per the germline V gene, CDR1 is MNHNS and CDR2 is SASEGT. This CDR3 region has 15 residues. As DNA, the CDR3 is TGTGCCAGCAGATCGAACCAGGGGGCCGGACACGGCTACACCTTC. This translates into CASRSNQGAGHGYTF.

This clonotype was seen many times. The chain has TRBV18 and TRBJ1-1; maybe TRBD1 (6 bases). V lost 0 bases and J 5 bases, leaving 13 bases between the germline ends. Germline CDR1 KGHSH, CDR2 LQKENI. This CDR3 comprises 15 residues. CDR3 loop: CASSPPGGAHTEAFF. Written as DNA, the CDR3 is TGTGCCAGCTCACCACCGGGGGGGGCGCATACTGAAGCTTTCTTT.

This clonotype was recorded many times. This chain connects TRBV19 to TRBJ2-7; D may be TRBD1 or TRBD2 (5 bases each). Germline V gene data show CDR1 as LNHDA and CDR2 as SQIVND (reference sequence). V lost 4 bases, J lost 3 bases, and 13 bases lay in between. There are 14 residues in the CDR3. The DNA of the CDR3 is TGTGCCAGTAGTACCCGGGACGGAAGCTACGAGCAGTACTTC. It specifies CASSTRDGSYEQYF. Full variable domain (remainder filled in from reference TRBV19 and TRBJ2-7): DGGITQSPKYLFRKEGQNVTLSCEQNLNHDAMYWYRQDPGQGLRLIYYSQIVNDFQKGDIAEGYSVSREKKESFPLTVTSAQKNPTAFYLCASSTRDGSYEQYFGPGTRLTVT.

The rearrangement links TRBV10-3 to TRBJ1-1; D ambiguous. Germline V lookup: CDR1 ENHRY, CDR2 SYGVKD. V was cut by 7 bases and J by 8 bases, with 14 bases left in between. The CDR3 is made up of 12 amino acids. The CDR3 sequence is CAIKAEGVEAFF. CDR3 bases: TGTGCCATCAAAGCGGAGGGCGTAGAAGCTTTCTTT.

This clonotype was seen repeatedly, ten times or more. CDR3 coding DNA: TGTGCCTGGAGTTCGGCCTACGAGCAGTACTTC. This encodes CAWSSAYEQYF. The chain has TRBV30 and TRBJ2-7, with D unresolved. CDR1 is GTSNPN and CDR2 is SVGIG in the germline V gene (reference sequence). The ends were cut back, 2 bases at V and 2 bases at J, with 4 bases in the middle. CDR3 size: 11 residues. The full variable domain, in which reference TRBV30 and TRBJ2-7 provide the parts outside the CDR3, is SQTIHQWPATLVQPVGSPLSLECTVEGTSNPNLYWYRQAAGRGLQLLFYSVGIGQISSEVPQNLSASRPQDRQFILSSKKLLLSDSGFYLCAWSSAYEQYFGPGTRLTVT.

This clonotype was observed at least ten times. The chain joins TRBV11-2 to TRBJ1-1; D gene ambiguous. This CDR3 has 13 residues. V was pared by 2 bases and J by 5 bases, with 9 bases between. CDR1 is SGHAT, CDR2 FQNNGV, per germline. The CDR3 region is CASSLPGWTEAFF. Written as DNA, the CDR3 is TGTGCCAGCAGCTTACCAGGCTGGACTGAAGCTTTCTTT.

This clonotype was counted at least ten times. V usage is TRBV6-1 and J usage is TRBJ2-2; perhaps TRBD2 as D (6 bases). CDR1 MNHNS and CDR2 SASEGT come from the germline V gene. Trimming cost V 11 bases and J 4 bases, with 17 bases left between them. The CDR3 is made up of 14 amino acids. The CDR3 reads CAGQGTAATGELFF. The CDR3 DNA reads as TGTGCCGGCCAAGGGACTGCGGCCACCGGGGAGCTGTTTTTT.

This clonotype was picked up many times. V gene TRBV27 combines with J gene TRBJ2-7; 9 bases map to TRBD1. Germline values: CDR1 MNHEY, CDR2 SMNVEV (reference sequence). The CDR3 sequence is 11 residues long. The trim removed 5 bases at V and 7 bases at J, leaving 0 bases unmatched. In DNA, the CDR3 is TGTGCCAGCAGTGGACAGGGGGAGCAGTACTTC. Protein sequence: CASSGQGEQYF.